This T cell receptor (beta chain) was documented in a study of human T cells and chemical hapten exposure. Whole-study context: Per-sample TCR yield variability stemmed mainly from small pooled library volume differences.

TCRdb independently ran MiXCR on the RACE reads; one entry per CDR3 protein. The repertoire includes around 99,000 distinct CDR3 sequences, 9.2% of them detected once, and 3% to 3.5% sits in the top ten. Time point described: patch test 2, 6 weeks after DPC sensitization. Documented treatment: therapeutic diphenylcyclopropenone sensitization with weekly scalp DPC. The junction had 7 bases not matched to a gene; V was cut back by 4 bases and J by 4 bases. Germline V gene data show CDR1 as KGHDR and CDR2 as SFDVKD. This CDR3 region has 16 residues. Here the sequenced sample was whole blood, taken in connection with sensitization to the hapten diphenylcyclopropenone (DPC). This TCR was sampled from a woman aged 40-49 years with alopecia areata. Some clones in this sample may be carry-over from other donors' samples. The V and J genes are TRBV24-1 and TRBJ2-1, with TRBD2 matching over 9 bases. CDR3 nucleotides: TGTGCCACCAGTGACCCTGGGCGGGGGGGATACAATGAGCAGTTCTTC. Amino acid sequence: CATSDPGRGGYNEQFF.